The 2 T cell receptor beta chains listed next were all sequenced from one sample in a study of T-cell memory formation after mild COVID-19. TCRdb reprocessed the 5' RACE reads with MiXCR, giving one entry per CDR3 protein. The repertoire consists of over 500,000 distinct CDR3 sequences, with approximately 15% occurring once and the leading ten covering about 8.6%. Source material: PBMCs or a T cell subset sorted from them (not recorded which). Every receptor here comes from an adult woman who had mild COVID-19 (a few samples of this study predate the infection). Cell type and time point are not known.

This clonotype was picked up a small number of times. The V and J genes are TRBV20-1 and TRBJ2-7, with TRBD1 matching over 9 bases. The germline gives CDR1 DFQATT, CDR2 SNEGSKA (reference sequence). V dropped 6 bases and J dropped 6; count of bases not matched to a gene: 15. This CDR3 has 15 amino acids. CDR3: CSAGGTGLLSVEQYF. The CDR3 region has the DNA TGCAGTGCGGGTGGGACAGGGTTACTCTCGGTCGAGCAGTACTTC.

In this sample, this clonotype turned up a few times. The V gene is TRBV5-1, the J gene TRBJ2-7; D is perhaps TRBD1 (5 bases). Trimming cost V 10 bases and J 2 bases, with 10 bases left between them. Germline CDR1 and CDR2: SGHRS and YFSETQ. This CDR3 contains 11 residues. The CDR3 bases are TGCGCCTCCAGGGAAACCTACGAGCAGTACTTC. This encodes CASRETYEQYF.